This T cell receptor beta chain was profiled in a study of shared clonotypes between healthy human individuals. Study-level background: Every donor yielded three CD4 naive, three CD4 memory, two CD8 naive and one CD8 memory plate.

Sequencing was at deep level. The repertoire was sequenced with immunoSEQ multiplex PCR; TCRdb's copy has only in-frame clones and lacks some. In the table there are roughly 1,500,000 clones, 98% of which are singletons. Germline V gene data show CDR1 as SGHRS and CDR2 as YFSETQ. Trimming took 5 bases from V and 1 from J, leaving 25 bases between them. This CDR3 comprises 18 residues. This rearrangement joins TRBV5-1 to TRBJ2-7, with D possibly TRBD1 on 6 matching bases. The sequenced material came from naive CD4+ T cells sorted from blood. Subset meaning: CD45RA+ positively selected. The sequence was collected from a young man in good health. DNA for the CDR3: TGCGCCAGCAGTTTACGTGCAGTTCTCCAGGACAGATCCTACGAGCAGTACTTC. Translation gives CASSLRAVLQDRSYEQYF.